This T cell receptor (beta chain) was profiled in a study of PD-L1 blockade in urothelial cancer. All patients handed over anywhere from 1 to 8 samples, pretreatment and on-treatment. The CDR3 totals 15 residues. Unmatched junction bases numbered 8, after V lost 4 bases and J lost 4 bases. The germline gives CDR1 MNHEY, CDR2 SVGAGI. TCRdb's copy holds only in-frame clones and misses some; the assay was immunoSEQ multiplex PCR. The sample has roughly 90,000 clones; 90% are singletons. Sequenced here: PBMCs, sampled around atezolizumab (anti-PD-L1) treatment. The chain recombines TRBV6-5 with TRBJ1-1; 8 positions agree with TRBD1. The receptor was isolated from a man in his 60s with urothelial cancer. CDR3 nucleotides: TGTGCCAGCAGTTTCAATGACAGGGGTGGCACTGAAGCTTTCTTT. Protein sequence: CASSFNDRGGTEAFF.